This T cell receptor (beta chain) was observed in a study of beta chain features in type 1 diabetes. Study overall: Patients and healthy donors were similar in age, gender and cell yields.

Expressed TCRB transcripts got sequenced, as all isolated RNA was reverse transcribed. Sequencing used immunoSEQ multiplex PCR; TCRdb keeps in-frame clones, though not all of them. The sample lists hundreds of thousands of clones; over 11% were seen once. The table lists this clone with a count of one. Its antigen is as yet unknown. Germline-derived CDR1 and CDR2 are DFQATT and SNEGSKA (reference sequence). This CDR3 is 11 amino acids long. Study results and limitations: Cells with high TCR expression could be over-represented when cDNA is sequenced. A moderate, significant TCRB CDR3 shortening appeared in type 1 diabetes across four CD4+ subsets. TCRB repertoires of naive, central memory and Treg cells appeared more similar among patients than among healthy donors.

Material: naive CD4+ T cells from blood. The chain uses TRBV20-1 and TRBJ1-1; 7 positions agree with TRBD1. The receptor's source is a man aged 18 to 29 with type 1 diabetes. The CDR3 sequence is CVGTENTEAFF. Written as DNA, the CDR3 is TGCGTCGGGACAGAGAACACTGAAGCTTTCTTT.